This T cell receptor (beta chain) was obtained from a study of CD4 T cells in relation to SARS-CoV-2 and coronaviruses. Unexposed donor CD4+ T cells date from 2011-2018, before the COVID-19 pandemic. CD4+ T cells were isolated from the cells after around 9 days of culture. Generated by immunoSEQ multiplex PCR, the TCRdb table keeps only in-frame clones and is missing some. The sample yields under 25,000 clones, around 78% seen once. About this clone: Its antigen remains unknown.

This sequence was found in a human donor in good health. Sequenced: CD4+ T cells from PBMCs, cultured in vitro.

The CDR3 sequence: CASSESGQGNTEAFF. CDR3 nucleotide sequence: TGCGCCAGCAGTGAGTCGGGGCAGGGGAACACTGAAGCTTTCTTT. The V call is TRBV10-1, the J call TRBJ1-1; D might be TRBD1 (5 bases). Trimming shortened V by 0 bases and J by 1 base, and 9 bases separated the two germline ends. The CDR3 sequence is 15 residues long. Germline-derived CDR1 and CDR2 are WNHNN and SYGVQD (reference sequence).